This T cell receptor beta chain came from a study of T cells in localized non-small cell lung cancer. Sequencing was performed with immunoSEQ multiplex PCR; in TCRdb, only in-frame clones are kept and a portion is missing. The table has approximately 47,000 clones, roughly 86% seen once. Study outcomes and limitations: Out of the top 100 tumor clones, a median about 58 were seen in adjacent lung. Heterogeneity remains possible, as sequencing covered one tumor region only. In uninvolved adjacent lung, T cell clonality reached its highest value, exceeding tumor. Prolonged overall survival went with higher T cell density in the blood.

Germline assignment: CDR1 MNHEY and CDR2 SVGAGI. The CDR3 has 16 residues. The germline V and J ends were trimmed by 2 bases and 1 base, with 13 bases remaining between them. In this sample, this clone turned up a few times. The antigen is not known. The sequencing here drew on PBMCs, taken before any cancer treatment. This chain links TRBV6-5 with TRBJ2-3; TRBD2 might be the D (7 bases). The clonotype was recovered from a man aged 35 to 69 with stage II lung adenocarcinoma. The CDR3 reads CASSYQAGAGTDTQYF. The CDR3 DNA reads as TGTGCCAGCAGTTACCAGGCGGGGGCCGGCACAGATACGCAGTATTTT.